The 13 T cell receptor beta chains reported below all come from one sample, sequenced in a study of T-cell reconstitution after alpha-beta-depleted transplantation in children. Unique molecular identifiers were incorporated during preparation of the TCRbeta library. A single record per CDR3 protein comes from TCRdb applying MiXCR to the PCR reads. The sample has about 500,000 distinct CDR3 sequences, about an eighth seen once. Material: PBMCs, mostly from graft donor cells, obtained 180 days after TCRalphabeta/CD19-depleted stem cell transplant. Every receptor here comes from a female patient younger than 10 who had a stem cell transplant for aplastic anemia, so the T cells may come from the graft donor.

This clonotype was counted many times. V gene TRBV5-1 combines with J gene TRBJ2-2; 12 nucleotides match TRBD2. Looked up from germline, CDR1 is SGHRS and CDR2 is YFSETQ. The CDR3 spans 15 residues. The V and J ends lost 4 bases and 5 bases, in that order; junction bases with no gene match: 3. CDR3 in DNA: TGCGCCAGCAGCCCTAGCGGGAGGGGAACCGGGGAGCTGTTTTTT. It translates to CASSPSGRGTGELFF. Together with reference TRBV5-1 and TRBJ2-2, the CDR3 gives the full variable domain: KAGVTQTPRYLIKTRGQQVTLSCSPISGHRSVSWYQQTPGQGLQFLFEYFSETQRNKGNFPGRFSGRQFSNSRSEMNVSTLELGDSALYLCASSPSGRGTGELFFGEGSRLTVL.

The table lists this clonotype with a count of one. This sequence joins TRBV20-1 and TRBJ1-3, with D perhaps TRBD1 (6 bases). V lost 1 base and J lost 3, with 16 bases in between. Germline V CDR1 and CDR2: DFQATT, SNEGSKA (reference sequence). The CDR3 extends over 16 amino acids. The CDR3: CSARASSEGDGNTIYF. The CDR3 DNA is TGCAGTGCTAGAGCATCTTCGGAGGGGGATGGAAACACCATATATTTT.

The chain joins TRBV5-4 to TRBJ2-1; D remains ambiguous. The CDR3 totals 13 residues. The V gene's germline CDR1 is SGHNT and CDR2 YYREEE (reference sequence). V gave up 0 bases and J gave up 7 bases, with 8 bases separating them. The CDR3 DNA follows: TGTGCCAGCAGCTTGGTTCCCGCTAATGAGCAGTTCTTC. It codes for CASSLVPANEQFF.

This clonotype has just a few counts. The V call is TRBV19, the J call TRBJ2-7; D possibly uses TRBD1 or TRBD2 (5 bases each). The V gene lost 2 bases and the J gene lost 11 bases, with 19 bases spanning the gap. Looked up from germline, CDR1 is LNHDA and CDR2 is SQIVND (reference sequence). This CDR3 contains 14 residues. The CDR3 sequence is CASSIPGTDSAKYF. The DNA for the CDR3 is TGTGCCAGTAGTATACCCGGGACCGATTCGGCAAAGTACTTC.

This clonotype was seen at least ten times. This chain links TRBV20-1 with TRBJ1-1; D is ambiguous. Trimming removed 0 bases from V and 7 bases from J, with 12 bases in between. This CDR3 has 13 residues. Germline V lookup: CDR1 DFQATT, CDR2 SNEGSKA (reference sequence). The CDR3 loop reads CSARDQAWDEAFF. CDR3 nucleotides: TGCAGTGCTAGAGATCAAGCTTGGGATGAAGCTTTCTTT.

This clonotype was detected once. A clone one base away is much larger, so this may be a read error. The chain uses TRBV20-1 and TRBJ2-1; TRBD1 aligns across 10 bases. Germline V gives CDR1 DFQATT, CDR2 SNEGSKA (reference sequence). The junction had 9 bases not matched to a gene; V was cut back by 5 bases and J by 8 bases. The CDR3 runs 14 residues. CDR3 loop: CSAPDRGGMDEQFF. As DNA, the CDR3 is TGCAGTGCTCCGGACAGGGGGGGGATGGATGAGCAGTTCTTC.

This clonotype occurred a few times. The chain is built from TRBV12-3 or TRBV12-4 and TRBJ2-5; D may be TRBD2 (5 bases). The ends were cut back, 3 bases at V and 5 bases at J, with 16 bases in the middle. The CDR3 runs to 15 residues. CDR3 amino acids: CASSFLSGSWETQYF. CDR3 sequence (DNA): TGTGCCAGCAGTTTTCTATCGGGGAGTTGGGAGACCCAGTACTTC.

The chain links TRBV6-2 or TRBV6-3 to TRBJ2-7; D remains ambiguous. Per the germline V gene, CDR1 is MNHEY and CDR2 is SVGEGT. V was cut by 0 bases and J by 0 bases, with 6 bases left in between. The CDR3 extends over 14 amino acids. The DNA for the CDR3 is TGTGCCAGCAGTTACTCCAGGAGCTCCTACGAGCAGTACTTC. Amino acid sequence: CASSYSRSSYEQYF.

The chain recombines TRBV11-2 with TRBJ2-7; 10 bases fit TRBD2. The CDR3 covers 16 residues. Unmatched junction bases numbered 15, after V lost 7 bases and J lost 6 bases. From germline, CDR1 is SGHAT and CDR2 FQNNGV. CDR3 loop: CASTPPGSGRDGEQYF. CDR3 DNA: TGTGCCAGCACCCCCCCGGGGAGCGGGAGGGATGGCGAGCAGTACTTC. The full variable domain, its missing parts supplied by reference TRBV11-2 and TRBJ2-7, is EAGVAQSPRYKIIEKRQSVAFWCNPISGHATLYWYQQILGQGPKLLIQFQNNGVVDDSQLPKDRFSAERLKGVDSTLKIQPAKLEDSAVYLCASTPPGSGRDGEQYFGPGTRLTVT.

This clonotype has at least ten counts. This rearrangement joins TRBV7-9 to TRBJ2-6; TRBD1 is a possible D gene (5 bases). Germline lookup yields CDR1 SEHNR and CDR2 FQNEAQ (reference sequence). The CDR3 length is 15 residues. The germline V and J ends were trimmed by 5 bases and 0 bases, with 8 bases remaining between them. CDR3 coding DNA: TGTGCCAGCAGCGTCCAGGGCTCTGGGGCCAACGTCCTGACTTTC. It encodes CASSVQGSGANVLTF.

This clonotype occurred a few times. The chain has TRBV30 and TRBJ1-4; a weak D match, TRBD1 (5 bases). Germline CDR1 GTSNPN, CDR2 SVGIG (reference sequence). Trimming removed 2 bases at V and 4 bases at J, with 11 bases between. This CDR3 is built from 14 residues. CDR3 sequence: CAWSLGTVNEKLFF. For the CDR3, the DNA is TGTGCCTGGAGTCTCGGGACGGTTAATGAAAAACTGTTTTTT. Based on the CDR3 plus reference TRBV30 and TRBJ1-4, the full variable domain is SQTIHQWPATLVQPVGSPLSLECTVEGTSNPNLYWYRQAAGRGLQLLFYSVGIGQISSEVPQNLSASRPQDRQFILSSKKLLLSDSGFYLCAWSLGTVNEKLFFGSGTQLSVL.

The chain has TRBV7-2 and TRBJ2-1, with D possibly TRBD1 on 6 matching bases. This CDR3 contains 17 residues. Germline assignment: CDR1 SGHTA and CDR2 FQGNSA. V shed 0 bases and J shed 5 bases, with 17 bases lying between them. CDR3 sequence (DNA): TGTGCCAGCAGCTTAGCGGGGGCGGCTAGCAGACACAATGAGCAGTTCTTC. Encoded protein: CASSLAGAASRHNEQFF.

The V and J genes are TRBV4-2 and TRBJ2-7, with unresolved D. Looked up from germline, CDR1 is LGHNA and CDR2 is YNFKEQ. This CDR3 has 13 amino acids. Written as DNA, the CDR3 is TGTGCCATCAGCCCTGGGTTAGGCTACGAGCAGTACGTC. Protein: CAISPGLGYEQYV.